Each of the 7 T cell receptor beta chains below was sequenced from the same sample in a study of OX40 agonist ivuxolimab in advanced cancers. The library came from the immunoSEQ multiplex PCR assay. TCRdb obtained this table from immuneACCESS and retained in-frame rearrangements with V and J assigned. These tables miss some clones; where compared with another copy, unresolved V genes account for less than half of the shortfall, and the remainder is unexplained. Here the sample has some 60,000 clones; 87% occur a single time. The ten biggest clones cover 0.3% to 0.45% of the sample. Sample: CD4+ or CD8+ T cells sorted from blood, taken in a trial of the OX40 agonist ivuxolimab. Receptor source: an adult with an advanced solid tumor such as melanoma, head and neck, liver or kidney cancer.

The chain has TRBV7-2 and TRBJ1-2, with D maybe TRBD1 (5 bases). The CDR3 spans 14 residues. V lost 0 bases and J lost 3, with 8 bases in between. Per germline, CDR1 SGHTA and CDR2 FQGNSA. As DNA, the CDR3 is TGTGCCAGCAGCTTAGCGCAGGGATACTATGGCTACACCTTC. Protein sequence: CASSLAQGYYGYTF.

This clone was picked up a small number of times. The rearrangement links TRBV6-1 to TRBJ2-7; 8 bases map to TRBD1. The CDR3 extends over 13 amino acids. J gave up 5 bases and V 6 bases, and 6 bases lay outside the gene matches. Germline CDR1 and CDR2: MNHNS and SASEGT. CDR3 loop: CASRQGVLDEQYF. CDR3 DNA sequence: TGTGCCAGCAGACAGGGGGTGTTGGACGAGCAGTACTTC.

This chain links TRBV7-8 with TRBJ1-1; unclear D gene. This CDR3 is 13 amino acids long. The V gene's germline CDR1 is SGHVS and CDR2 FQNEAQ. V was clipped by 4 bases and J by 8 bases, with 14 bases between them. The CDR3: CASSSPPFGEAFF. In nucleotides, the CDR3 is TGTGCCAGCAGCTCCCCCCCCTTTGGCGAAGCTTTCTTT.

The chain couples TRBV27 to TRBJ2-7; 10 bases align to TRBD1. This CDR3 spans 14 amino acids. With 6 bases clipped from V and 2 bases from J, the junction kept 4 bases outside the gene matches. CDR1 is MNHEY and CDR2 is SMNVEV in the germline V gene (reference sequence). The CDR3 bases are TGTGCCAGCAGCCGTGGACAGGGGGCCTACGAGCAGTACTTC. It yields the protein CASSRGQGAYEQYF.

The rearrangement links TRBV2 to TRBJ1-5; a weak D match, TRBD1 (5 bases). The CDR3 loop spans 13 amino acids. The V gene's germline CDR1 is SNHLY and CDR2 FYNNEI. The V gene lost 7 bases and the J gene lost 1 base, with 8 bases spanning the gap. The CDR3 region is CASTRDSNQPQHF. In DNA, the CDR3 is TGTGCCAGCACCCGGGACAGCAATCAGCCCCAGCATTTT.

The chain joins TRBV29-1 to TRBJ1-2; D is perhaps TRBD1 (5 bases). CDR3 length equals 17 residues. Trimming took off 3 bases at V and 0 bases at J, with 20 bases between the two ends. Germline CDR1 SQVTM, CDR2 ANQGSEA. The CDR3 protein is CSVDAPGTIISNYGYTF. CDR3 in DNA: TGCAGCGTTGATGCGCCAGGGACCATAATTTCTAACTATGGCTACACCTTC. Based on the CDR3 plus reference TRBV29-1 and TRBJ1-2, the full variable domain is SAVISQKPSRDICQRGTSLTIQCQVDSQVTMMFWYRQQPGQSLTLIATANQGSEATYESGFVIDKFPISRPNLTFSTLTVSNMSPEDSSIYLCSVDAPGTIISNYGYTFGSGTRLTVV.

Comments on this clone: The same CDR3 arises from other DNA sequences in this sample as well. The gene calls are TRBV7-2 and TRBJ1-1; TRBD1 is a possible D gene (6 bases). This CDR3 spans 12 amino acids. The V and J ends lost 5 bases and 11 bases respectively, with 15 bases between them. Germline CDR1 is SGHTA and CDR2 is FQGNSA. Written as DNA, the CDR3 is TGTGCCAGCAGCGAACAGGGCATTGAGGCTTTCTTT. Encoded protein: CASSEQGIEAFF. Complete variable domain (other parts from reference TRBV7-2 and TRBJ1-1): GAGVSQSPSNKVTEKGKDVELRCDPISGHTALYWYRQSLGQGLEFLIYFQGNSAPDKSGLPSDRFSAERTGGSVSTLTIQRTQQEDSAVYLCASSEQGIEAFFGQGTRLTVV.